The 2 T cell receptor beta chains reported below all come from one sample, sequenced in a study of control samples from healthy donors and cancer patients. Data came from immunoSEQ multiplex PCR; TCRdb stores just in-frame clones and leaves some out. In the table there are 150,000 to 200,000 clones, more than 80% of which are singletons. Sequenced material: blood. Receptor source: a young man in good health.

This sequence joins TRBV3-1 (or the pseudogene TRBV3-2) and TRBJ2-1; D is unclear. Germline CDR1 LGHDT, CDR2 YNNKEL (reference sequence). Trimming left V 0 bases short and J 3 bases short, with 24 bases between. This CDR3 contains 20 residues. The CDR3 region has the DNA TGTGCCAGCAGCCAAGATACCGATTTAGAGAGCCCTTTTTACTACAATGAGCAGTTCTTC. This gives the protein CASSQDTDLESPFYYNEQFF.

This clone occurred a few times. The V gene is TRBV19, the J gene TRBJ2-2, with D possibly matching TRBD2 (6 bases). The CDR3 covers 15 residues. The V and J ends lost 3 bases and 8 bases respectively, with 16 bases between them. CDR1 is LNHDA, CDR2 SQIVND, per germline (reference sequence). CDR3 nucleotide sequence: TGTGCCAGTAGTATGCTAGCGCAGATGGGGGGGGAGCTGTTTTTT. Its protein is CASSMLAQMGGELFF.